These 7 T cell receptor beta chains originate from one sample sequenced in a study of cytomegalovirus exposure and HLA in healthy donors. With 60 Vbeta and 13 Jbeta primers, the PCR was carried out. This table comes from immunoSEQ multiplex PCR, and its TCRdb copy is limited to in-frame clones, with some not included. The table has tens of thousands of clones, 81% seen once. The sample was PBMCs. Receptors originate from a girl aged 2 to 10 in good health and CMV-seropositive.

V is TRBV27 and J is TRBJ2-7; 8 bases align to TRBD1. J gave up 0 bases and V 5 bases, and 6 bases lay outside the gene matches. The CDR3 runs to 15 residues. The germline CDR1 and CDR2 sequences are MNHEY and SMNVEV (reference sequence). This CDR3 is CASSERTGSSYEQYF. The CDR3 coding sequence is TGTGCCAGCAGTGAAAGGACAGGGAGCTCCTACGAGCAGTACTTC.

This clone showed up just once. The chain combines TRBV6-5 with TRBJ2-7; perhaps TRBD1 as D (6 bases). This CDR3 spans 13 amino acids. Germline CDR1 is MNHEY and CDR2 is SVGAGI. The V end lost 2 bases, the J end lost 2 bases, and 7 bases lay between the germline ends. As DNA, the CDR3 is TGTGCCAGCAGTTACGGGGACACCTACGAGCAGTACTTC. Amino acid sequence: CASSYGDTYEQYF.

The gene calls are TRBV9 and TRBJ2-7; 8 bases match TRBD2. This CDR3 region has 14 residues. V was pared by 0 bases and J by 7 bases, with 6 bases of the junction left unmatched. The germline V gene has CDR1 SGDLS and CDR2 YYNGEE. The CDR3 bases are TGTGCCAGCAGCGTAGGGCTAGCGGGTACAGAGCAGTACTTC. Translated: CASSVGLAGTEQYF. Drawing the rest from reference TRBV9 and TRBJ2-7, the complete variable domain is DSGVTQTPKHLITATGQRVTLRCSPRSGDLSVYWYQQSLDQGLQFLIQYYNGEERAKGNILERFSAQQFPDLHSELNLSSLELGDSALYFCASSVGLAGTEQYFGPGTRLTVT.

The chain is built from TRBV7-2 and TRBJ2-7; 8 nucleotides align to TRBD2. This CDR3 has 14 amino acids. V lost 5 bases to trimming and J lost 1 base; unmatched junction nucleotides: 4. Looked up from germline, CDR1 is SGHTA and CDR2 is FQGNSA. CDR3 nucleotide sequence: TGTGCCAGCAGCCTTAGCGGGGTATCCTACGAGCAGTACTTC. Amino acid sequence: CASSLSGVSYEQYF.

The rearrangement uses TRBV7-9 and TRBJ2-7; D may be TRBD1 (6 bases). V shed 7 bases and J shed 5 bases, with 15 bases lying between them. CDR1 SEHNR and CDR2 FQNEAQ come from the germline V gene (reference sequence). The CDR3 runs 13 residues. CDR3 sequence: CASNPYRDDEQYF. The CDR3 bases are TGTGCCAGCAACCCCTACAGGGACGACGAGCAGTACTTC.

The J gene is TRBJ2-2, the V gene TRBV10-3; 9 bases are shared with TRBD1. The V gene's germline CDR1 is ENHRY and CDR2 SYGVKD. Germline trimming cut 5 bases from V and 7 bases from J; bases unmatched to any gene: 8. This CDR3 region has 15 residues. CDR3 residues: CAISMDRGGLGELFF. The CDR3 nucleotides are TGTGCCATCAGTATGGACAGGGGAGGTCTCGGGGAGCTGTTTTTT.

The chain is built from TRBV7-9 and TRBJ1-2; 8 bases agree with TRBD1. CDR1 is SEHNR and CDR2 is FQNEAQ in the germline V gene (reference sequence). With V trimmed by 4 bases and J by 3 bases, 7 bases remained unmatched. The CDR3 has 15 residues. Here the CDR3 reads CASSSRTGNDYGYTF. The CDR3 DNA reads TGTGCCAGCAGCTCTCGGACAGGGAATGACTATGGCTACACCTTC.